This T cell receptor beta chain was identified in a study of long-term antiretroviral therapy in people with HIV (dated by TCRdb to between 2020 and 2023). Context from the whole study: Collection of the earliest samples took place about a decade ahead of the 2015 WHO recommendation for immediate ART, at a time when ART was typically delayed until CD4 counts fell. A retrospective serial study tested whether changes in peripheral blood TRB repertoire composition and diversity were associated with ART initiation and durable HIV suppression. The cohort contributed 150 to 200 cryopreserved PBMC samples from around 30 adults with confirmed HIV infection, collected serially over a mean of around 6 years (range 1-12). About 35% of the 30 participants with HIV were female. No cross-contamination during QIAcube processing was shown when test extractions of a monoclonal T-cell line were performed alongside fewer than 35 polyclonal samples. The full study reports these points: The repertoire was dominated across all time points by expanded TRB clones identified before ART initiation, although this dominance was seen to fluctuate and to decrease in many PLHIV after ART. Starting ART was linked to a significant rise in TRB diversity, yet even with long-term ART the diversity remained significantly lower than in transplant donor controls. HIV repertoires had narrower CDR3 length ranges than controls, and the network structure suggested an antigen-experienced repertoire that shifted only slightly toward naive after ART. Because pre-ART samples had limited cell numbers, unsorted PBMC were profiled rather than sorted CD4+ and CD8+ T cells. Samples dated from about 2003 to 2018, and the ART regimens used may be less effective than current ones. No data were available on ART adherence, viral resistance or therapy changes, limiting inferences about post-ART repertoire changes. Owing to limited PBMC availability, only the TCR beta chain was sequenced, without alpha chain pairing.

Participants were included only if at least one PBMC sample before ART initiation and at least two post-ART samples were available. Every participant with HIV received treatment in the United States of America. Before DNA extraction, cryopreserved samples containing 1-10 million PBMC were thawed and washed. At the time of the earliest PBMC sample, participants with HIV were aged between about 23 and 55 years. Each participant contributed PBMC samples from 1-4 timepoints before ART initiation and 2-8 timepoints after ART initiation, with a median of 7 samples. For every participant, serial HIV viral load, CD4+ T-cell count, ART history and demographic data were obtained. A Qiagen kit on a QIAcube was used to extract genomic DNA from unsorted PBMC, with samples processed in batches of 12. The CDR3, from cysteine to phenylalanine, totals 15 residues. The entry retains the CDR3 DNA only, 45 bases that are in frame from base 1. CDR1 and CDR2 are read off the germline V gene as SGDLS and YYNGEE. The trim is 4 bases for V and 2 bases for J, with a gap of 16 bases between the germline ends.

Remarks on this clone: What this receptor recognizes is not known. No base quality values were provided; no much bigger clone lies one nucleotide off.

The immunoSEQ hsTCRB v3.0 assay was used at survey level resolution to sequence the TRB variable region. The target sequencing depth for TRB was roughly 40,000-55,000 T-cell genomes per sample. Pooled TRB libraries were sequenced on an Illumina MiSeq with a v3 150-cycle kit. In the original analysis: Repertoire analysis was run in R within a reproducible Nextflow workflow that covered QC, data transformation and analysis. LymphoSeq2, an R package for exploring AIRR-Seq data, was used to implement the custom analyses. Several samples yielding fewer than 5000 total TRB sequences were excluded, leaving more than 150 analyzed HIV repertoires. Of the approximately 190 retained HIV repertoires, almost 60 were collected before and about 130 after ART initiation. Repertoires were downsampled to 5000 TRB nucleotide sequences, and summary statistics were averaged over 100 downsampling iterations. TRB sequences were retained for analysis only if CDR3 regions of at least seven amino acids were present. Two measures captured diversity: a Shannon entropy-derived clonality score and the Gini coefficient. Repertoire networks linked the top 5000 CDR3 amino acid sequences whenever two sequences differed by an edit distance of one. For TRB CDR3 amino acid sequences, GLIPH2 was used to predict antigen specificity groups and MHC restriction. To flag known associations with CMV, EBV, HIV or tissue antigens, CDR3 amino acid sequences were compared against VDJdb and McPAS-TCR. Pre-ART, post-ART and control groups were compared with Wilcoxon signed-rank tests and Holm-Bonferroni correction. TCRdb's version of the immuneACCESS table is confined to in-frame rearrangements and falls short of the full clone set. An unresolved V gene accounts for under half of the shortfall where checked; the remainder is of unknown origin. From that table come the V and J calls and clone size; the DNA was used to work out D and trimming. Here the sample has approximately 20,000 clones; approximately 90% occur a single time. The ten largest clones represent more than 7.5% of the sample.

The specimen was unsorted PBMCs, collected 4.2 years after starting antiretroviral therapy. The receptor's source is a man aged 50 to 60 with HIV. Recombination connected TRBV9 to TRBJ2-7; the D call is possibly TRBD1 or TRBD2, each sharing 5 bases. CDR3 sequence: CASSPREGPPYEQYF. The nucleotides are TGTGCCAGCAGCCCCAGAGAGGGGCCTCCCTACGAGCAGTACTTC.